A single sample gave rise to the 15 T cell receptor beta chains below, sequenced in a study of vaccination effects on CD4 cells after COVID-19. Produced via immunoSEQ multiplex PCR; TCRdb's table is partial and in-frame only. Altogether over 55,000 clones are present, approximately 71% being singletons, with the ten largest covering 3.7%. What these receptors recognize is not known. Pools of viral peptides were used by the ViraFEST assay to expand antigen-specific CD4+ T cells ahead of sequencing. When ten to eleven days of culture had elapsed, CD4+ T cells were isolated. Vaccinated recipients, who were negative for nucleocapsid antibodies, had no history of SARS-CoV-2 infection. The sequences come from CD4+ T cells from PBMCs cultured with HCoV-OC43 spike peptides, collected before COVID-19 vaccination. The subset denotes: HCoV-OC43 spike overlapping peptide pool stimulation. The receptors derive from a human donor who received a COVID-19 vaccine.

In this sample, this clone turned up a few times. V usage is TRBV19 and J usage is TRBJ2-2, with TRBD1 identical over 10 bases. The germline V gene has CDR1 LNHDA and CDR2 SQIVND (reference sequence). The CDR3 runs 14 residues. Trimming at V came to 6 bases and at J to 7 bases, leaving 5 bases not matched to a gene. The CDR3 loop reads CASSDRGPVGELFF. In nucleotides, the CDR3 is TGTGCCAGTAGCGACAGGGGGCCGGTCGGGGAGCTGTTTTTT.

This clone was recorded only once. The chain employs TRBV5-1 and TRBJ1-1; D remains unclear. Trimming removed 0 bases at V and 0 bases at J, with 15 bases between. The CDR3 consists of 17 residues. CDR1 is SGHRS, CDR2 YFSETQ, per germline. CDR3 DNA: TGCGCCAGCAGCTTGGCGGCGGCCATACGGATGAACACTGAAGCTTTCTTT. It specifies CASSLAAAIRMNTEAFF.

The V and J genes are TRBV11-2 and TRBJ2-7; the D is unclear. The ends were cut back, 6 bases at V and 6 bases at J, with 15 bases in the middle. Germline CDR1 is SGHAT and CDR2 is FQNNGV. This CDR3 is built from 13 residues. The chain's CDR3 is CASSFNAVGEQYV. As DNA, the CDR3 is TGTGCCAGCAGTTTTAACGCCGTGGGCGAGCAGTACGTC.

The chain is built from TRBV20-1 and TRBJ1-4; D unclear. CDR1 is DFQATT, CDR2 SNEGSKA, per germline (reference sequence). V lost 4 bases, J lost 7 bases, and 13 bases lay in between. CDR3 length: 13 amino acids. The CDR3 loop reads CSATENSVEKLFF. Here the CDR3 DNA reads TGCAGTGCTACTGAGAACAGTGTTGAAAAACTGTTTTTT.

CDR3 loop: CASSLAGGSYNEQFF. DNA for the CDR3: TGTGCCAGCAGCTTAGCCGGGGGGTCCTACAATGAGCAGTTCTTC. The V gene is TRBV11-3, the J gene TRBJ2-1, with TRBD2 identical over 7 bases. The germline gives CDR1 SGHNT, CDR2 YENEEA. The CDR3 contains 15 residues. Trimming took 1 base from V and 1 from J; bases not matched to a gene: 1.

V is TRBV6-1 and J is TRBJ2-7; 8 bases align to TRBD2. The CDR3 runs to 20 residues. V lost 1 base to trimming and J lost 3 bases; unmatched junction nucleotides: 20. Germline V gene sequence: CDR1 MNHNS, CDR2 SASEGT. The DNA of the CDR3 is TGTGCCAGCAGTGAAGGGTTGTCGGCTAGCGGGTCGTACAGAAACTACGAGCAGTACGTC. This sequence encodes CASSEGLSASGSYRNYEQYV.

The J gene is TRBJ2-7, the V gene TRBV6-5; a possible D gene is TRBD2 (5 bases). V was pared by 7 bases and J by 0 bases, with 13 bases between. Germline assignment: CDR1 MNHEY and CDR2 SVGAGI. The length of the CDR3 is 14 residues. The CDR3 sequence is CASMLSASSYEQYV. The CDR3 nucleotides are TGTGCCAGCATGCTTAGCGCCAGCTCCTACGAGCAGTACGTC.

This clone was seen more than once but under ten times. The genes are TRBV10-1 and TRBJ1-2; D gene unclear. The V gene lost 3 bases and the J gene lost 4 bases, with 9 bases spanning the gap. Germline V gives CDR1 WNHNN, CDR2 SYGVQD (reference sequence). CDR3 length: 13 residues. The chain's CDR3 is CASSDRVPYGYTF. The CDR3 DNA is TGCGCCAGCAGTGACCGTGTCCCCTATGGCTACACCTTC.

The chain uses TRBV27 and TRBJ1-5; D uncertain. V was clipped by 4 bases and J by 7 bases, with 8 bases between them. This CDR3 comprises 12 residues. The germline V gene has CDR1 MNHEY and CDR2 SMNVEV (reference sequence). The CDR3 is CASSSLNQPQHF. DNA of the CDR3: TGTGCCAGCAGTTCCCTCAACCAGCCCCAGCATTTT.

The chain joins TRBV7-9 to TRBJ2-1; D uncertain. CDR1 and CDR2 from the germline V gene are SEHNR and FQNEAQ (reference sequence). Trimming stripped 1 base from V and 8 bases from J, with 15 bases between. There are 15 residues in the CDR3. CDR3 loop: CASSLVGQRTYEQFF. In DNA form, the CDR3 reads TGTGCCAGCAGCTTAGTAGGGCAGAGAACATATGAGCAGTTCTTC.

The genes are TRBV6-4 and TRBJ2-6, with a tentative D call TRBD1 (5 bases). Deletions cut 2 bases from V and 4 bases from J, with 9 bases between. Germline lookup yields CDR1 MRHNA and CDR2 SNTAGT. This CDR3 is 15 amino acids long. CDR3 nucleotides: TGTGCCAGCAGTGACACAGGTTTCGGGGCCAACGTCCTGACTTTC. It translates to CASSDTGFGANVLTF.

As for this clone: The junction departs from germline at one end; a sequencing error may be responsible. The chain links TRBV7-3 to TRBJ2-2; the D gene is possibly TRBD1 (5 bases). Germline assignment: CDR1 SGHTA and CDR2 FQGTGA. The CDR3 consists of 19 residues. CDR3 protein: CASSLRSAGRLTDTRELFF. In nucleotides, the CDR3 is TGTGCCAGCAGCTTGCGCAGTGCAGGGCGTCTGACCGACACCCGGGAGCTGTTTTTT. The variable domain in full, with the rest retrieved from reference TRBV7-3 and TRBJ2-2, is GAGVSQTPSNKVTEKGKYVELRCDPISGHTALYWYRQSLGQGPEFLIYFQGTGAADDSGLPNDRFFAVRPEGSVSTLKIQRTERGDSAVYLCASSLRSAGRLTDTRELFFGEGSRLTVL.

The CDR3 loop reads CASSVDPLVAQAFF. The DNA for the CDR3 is TGTGCCAGCAGCGTAGACCCGCTTGTGGCCCAAGCTTTCTTT. The genes are TRBV9 and TRBJ1-1; no definite D call. V was trimmed by 0 bases and J by 9 bases, leaving 15 bases between them. This CDR3 is 14 amino acids long. CDR1 SGDLS and CDR2 YYNGEE come from the germline V gene. The complete variable domain, with remaining parts taken from reference TRBV9 and TRBJ1-1, reads DSGVTQTPKHLITATGQRVTLRCSPRSGDLSVYWYQQSLDQGLQFLIQYYNGEERAKGNILERFSAQQFPDLHSELNLSSLELGDSALYFCASSVDPLVAQAFFGQGTRLTVV.

The V gene is TRBV19, the J gene TRBJ1-5; TRBD1 matches 7 bases. Trimming took 5 bases from V and 7 from J; bases not matched to a gene: 8. The length of the CDR3 is 14 residues. Germline V lookup: CDR1 LNHDA, CDR2 SQIVND (reference sequence). In DNA, the CDR3 is TGTGCCAGTAGTGTTCAGGGGGAAGTGCAGCCCCAGCATTTT. This encodes CASSVQGEVQPQHF.

The genes are TRBV7-2 and TRBJ1-2; D is ambiguous. V lost 6 bases to trimming and J lost 11 bases, with 13 bases between them. The CDR3 runs 11 residues. Per the germline V gene, CDR1 is SGHTA and CDR2 is FQGNSA. CDR3 DNA sequence: TGTGCCAGCAGTCCCTCGGCGGGGTACACCTTC. Protein sequence: CASSPSAGYTF.